This entry describes one TCR beta chain. This clonotype was detected only a few times. Its recognized antigen is unknown. The input lacks base qualities; no much larger clone sits a single base away. This record comes from a study of Graves' ophthalmopathy and Graves' hyperthyroidism (dated by TCRdb to the late 2010s). About the study as a whole: Stable hyperthyroidism was defined as no progression to ophthalmopathy within 18 months of follow-up. The study used TCR beta repertoire signatures to distinguish Graves' ophthalmopathy from Graves' hyperthyroidism and to predict progression to ophthalmopathy. In total, some 140 blood samples were TCR-sequenced: around 42 ophthalmopathy, around 75 hyperthyroidism and some 17 hyperthyroidism-to-ophthalmopathy patients. A discovery set of 95 to 100 patients (43 ophthalmopathy, 55 to 60 stable hyperthyroidism) was enrolled to explore V-J signatures distinguishing ophthalmopathy from hyperthyroidism. An independent validation cohort comprised 18 hyperthyroidism patients and some 16 patients who later progressed from hyperthyroidism to ophthalmopathy. In about six hyperthyroidism patients, T-cell repertoires of thyroid tissue and blood were compared. After sampling, hyperthyroidism patients received methimazole starting at 30 mg daily, and ophthalmopathy patients received high-dose intravenous methylprednisolone.

Broader findings and caveats from the paper: Among expanded thyroid clonotypes with frequency above 0.001, most also showed up in blood, which suggests that blood repertoires may reflect the thyroid immune response. In validation, the model predicted ophthalmopathy progression with nearly 71% sensitivity and roughly 72% specificity; around twelve predicted patients were CT-confirmed with GO in a median of 6.5 months. The 13-signature model separated ophthalmopathy from stable hyperthyroidism with around 90% sensitivity and approximately 83% specificity in cross-validation, and 80%/75% in the test set. Sample size was not predetermined statistically, and investigators were not blinded to group allocation.

V sheds 8 bases and J sheds 4 bases, leaving 11 bases between their ends. Per the germline V gene, ENHRY is the CDR1 and SYGVKD is the CDR2. Counted from cysteine to phenylalanine, this CDR3 has 12 amino acids. Just the 36-base CDR3 DNA is kept, in frame starting at base 1. Hyperthyroidism patients were newly diagnosed, were aged 18 to 65 years, and had a disease duration under 2 months. Anyone with other autoimmune diseases, uncontrolled infections, pregnancy or lactation was excluded from the study. Diagnosis relied on clinical symptoms, serum thyroxine, TRAb, thyroid ultrasound and orbital computed tomography. Total RNA was extracted using Trizol reagent, and RNA quality was checked on an Agilent 2100 Bioanalyzer. For repertoire sequencing, the TCR beta CDR3 regions were amplified from RNA transcripts. A first-round RT-PCR used HTBI primers with the Qiagen OneStep RT-PCR kit, followed by a second-round multiplex PCR, size selection and purification. Libraries were sequenced on an Illumina HiSeq2000 using paired-end 100 bp reads. In the paper's pipeline: Reads were processed with SOAPnuke, discarding reads with adapters, uncalled bases, mean Phred below 15, or no exact constant-primer or identifier match. COPE v1.2.5 was used to merge the high-quality paired reads. Each unique nucleotide sequence was treated as a clonotype, and MiTCR v1.1 was used to align the clonotypes to the IMGT TRB V, D and J references. Only V-J combinations with frequency above 0.0001 were analysed, covering more than 99% of repertoires. A TCR clonal expansion and chaos score per V-J combination was defined as the ratio of F50 clonal expansion to chaos observed in the TCRdist matrix. Welch's t-statistics and random forest were used to reduce the features to about a dozen V-J combinations, which were then used as input to a naive Bayes classifier. Thyroid-blood repertoire similarity was quantified with the Morisita-Horn index. TCRdb applied fastp at Q25 and MiXCR to the public reads, then kept only in-frame beta chains. Rows matching on CDR3 protein sequence are summarized as one entry with the most common DNA and genes. In this record, the V and J calls reflect TCRdb's handling and not the investigators' own analysis. For this sample the table gives 580,000 or so distinct CDR3 sequences, of which roughly 40% were detected only once. The ten largest clones represent about 4.2% of the sample.

This clonotype was obtained from an adult man with Graves' hyperthyroidism. The V and J segments used are TRBV10-3 and TRBJ2-5; TRBD2 could be the D gene, as 6 bases match. The sequenced sample consisted of peripheral blood or thyroid tissue (not recorded which). For the CDR3, the sequence is CAIRGGSETQYF. The sequenced DNA: TGTGCCATCCGAGGAGGGTCAGAGACCCAGTACTTC.